The 14 T cell receptor beta chains given below trace back to one sample, sequenced in a study of CD8+ T cells in alopecia areata. Extraction of RNA preceded its reverse transcription into cDNA, which served as the sequencing template. The assay was immunoSEQ multiplex PCR, and TCRdb's table has in-frame clones only and misses some. This repertoire shows approximately 150,000 clones, about 61% found once; its top ten account for around 16%. The treatment is: oral pan-JAK inhibitor, 5-10 mg twice daily. Sequenced material: CD4+ T cells sorted from blood, taken at approximately week 60, from a patient treated with tofacitinib. The source is a human donor with alopecia areata.

This chain links TRBV4-2 with TRBJ1-5; no reliable D call. Germline V gene data show CDR1 as LGHNA and CDR2 as YNFKEQ. The V end was cut by 3 bases, the J end by 4 bases, with 16 bases between. CDR3 length: 16 amino acids. CDR3 loop: CASSQFVSESNQPQHF. The CDR3 DNA reads TGTGCCAGCAGCCAGTTTGTGTCGGAGTCTAATCAGCCCCAGCATTTT.

The CDR3 loop reads CSVSSDYEQYF. The DNA for the CDR3 is TGCAGCGTTTCAAGCGATTACGAGCAGTACTTC. V is TRBV29-1 and J is TRBJ2-7; D is undetermined. The germline V gene has CDR1 SQVTM and CDR2 ANQGSEA. The V end lost 5 bases, the J end lost 4 bases, and 9 bases lay between the germline ends. The CDR3 runs 11 residues.

The rearrangement uses TRBV28 and TRBJ2-5; 9 nucleotides align to TRBD2. CDR1 is MDHEN and CDR2 is SYDVKM in the germline V gene. The CDR3 loop spans 16 amino acids. V lost 3 bases and J lost 5; bases outside the gene matches: 10. Here the CDR3 DNA reads TGTGCCAGCAGTTTTTTGGCGGGGGGGCCGGTCGAGACCCAGTACTTC. Residues: CASSFLAGGPVETQYF.

This chain connects TRBV27 to TRBJ1-6; 9 positions match TRBD1. The CDR3 is 15 amino acids. V dropped 5 bases and J dropped 7; count of bases not matched to a gene: 6. Germline V gene lookup returns CDR1 MNHEY and CDR2 SMNVEV (reference sequence). CDR3 DNA sequence: TGTGCCAGCAGTAGAGGGACAGGGAGGAATTCACCCCTCCACTTT. This codes for CASSRGTGRNSPLHF.

As concerns this clone: Compared with germline, one end of the junction differs, possibly owing to a read error. The rearrangement links TRBV7-7 to TRBJ2-1; 10 nucleotides match TRBD2. CDR3 length: 14 amino acids. The germline V gene has CDR1 SSHAT and CDR2 FNYEAQ (reference sequence). DNA for the CDR3: TGTGCTAGCAGCTTAGCGGGACTAGCGAATGAGCAGTTCTTC. Translated, it gives CASSLAGLANEQFF.

V usage is TRBV10-1 and J usage is TRBJ1-2; D unresolved. The germline V gene encodes CDR1 WNHNN and CDR2 SYGVQD (reference sequence). Trimming took off 5 bases at V and 8 bases at J, with 12 bases between the two ends. This CDR3 is 12 amino acids long. For the CDR3, the DNA is TGCGCCAGCAGTAGCGGGTTAGGCGGCTACACCTTC. Protein sequence: CASSSGLGGYTF.

The J gene is TRBJ1-2, the V gene TRBV4-1, with D tentatively TRBD1 (6 bases). Germline V CDR1 and CDR2: MGHRA, YSYEKL. Trimming took 6 bases from V and 8 from J, leaving 19 bases between them. CDR3 length equals 14 residues. This CDR3 reads CASRSLGGRGGYTF. The CDR3 region has the DNA TGCGCCAGCAGATCCTTAGGGGGGAGAGGGGGCTACACCTTC.

There are a few counts of this clone. This rearrangement joins TRBV7-2 to TRBJ1-2; D gene uncertain. The CDR3 extends over 11 amino acids. V lost 5 bases and J 8 bases, leaving 9 bases between the germline ends. Looked up from germline, CDR1 is SGHTA and CDR2 is FQGNSA. The CDR3 region is CASSLRWGYTF. The CDR3 nucleotides are TGTGCCAGCAGCCTCCGGTGGGGCTACACCTTC. The variable domain in full, completed from reference TRBV7-2 and TRBJ1-2, reads GAGVSQSPSNKVTEKGKDVELRCDPISGHTALYWYRQSLGQGLEFLIYFQGNSAPDKSGLPSDRFSAERTGGSVSTLTIQRTQQEDSAVYLCASSLRWGYTFGSGTRLTVV.

This sequence joins TRBV30 and TRBJ2-7, with D hard to call. The CDR3 runs 13 residues. CDR1 is GTSNPN and CDR2 is SVGIG in the germline V gene (reference sequence). V was shortened by 0 bases and J by 4 bases, with 10 bases between the two germline ends. CDR3 nucleotides: TGTGCCTGGAGTGTACGCCGGGTTTACGAGCAGTACTTC. Translated: CAWSVRRVYEQYF. Full variable domain (rest looked up from reference TRBV30 and TRBJ2-7): SQTIHQWPATLVQPVGSPLSLECTVEGTSNPNLYWYRQAAGRGLQLLFYSVGIGQISSEVPQNLSASRPQDRQFILSSKKLLLSDSGFYLCAWSVRRVYEQYFGPGTRLTVT.

This chain links TRBV27 with TRBJ2-7; D gene uncertain. There are 13 residues in the CDR3. Germline V gene lookup returns CDR1 MNHEY and CDR2 SMNVEV (reference sequence). The V end lost 4 bases, the J end lost 4 bases, and 11 bases lay between the germline ends. CDR3 coding DNA: TGTGCCAGCAGTTCAACAAGACAATACGAGCAGTACTTC. It translates to CASSSTRQYEQYF.

This chain's CDR3 is CSVRTGDSQETQYF. The CDR3 DNA is TGCAGCGTTCGGACAGGGGACAGCCAAGAGACCCAGTACTTC. V and J are TRBV29-1 and TRBJ2-5; 9 bases match TRBD1. The length of the CDR3 is 14 residues. Germline assignment: CDR1 SQVTM and CDR2 ANQGSEA. The junction had 5 bases not matched to a gene; V was cut back by 5 bases and J by 1 base.

This clone was seen more than once but under ten times. This same CDR3 is encoded by further DNA sequences in the sample. The chain links TRBV30 to TRBJ1-5; D remains unclear. Germline-derived CDR1 and CDR2 are GTSNPN and SVGIG (reference sequence). This CDR3 is built from 13 residues. V was pared by 0 bases and J by 4 bases, with 7 bases between. The chain's CDR3 is CAWSVLANQPQHF. The CDR3 DNA follows: TGTGCCTGGAGTGTTCTGGCTAATCAGCCCCAGCATTTT.

This CDR3 is CASRGQGITNEQFF. CDR3 DNA sequence: TGTGCCAGCAGAGGACAGGGGATTACCAATGAGCAGTTCTTC. This chain connects TRBV6-1 to TRBJ2-1; 9 bases are a match to TRBD1. This CDR3 has 14 residues. V dropped 6 bases and J dropped 6; count of bases not matched to a gene: 6. Germline-derived CDR1 and CDR2 are MNHNS and SASEGT.

The chain combines TRBV18 with TRBJ2-2, with 8 nucleotides matching TRBD1. V lost 6 bases and J lost 6; bases outside the gene matches: 3. The CDR3 has 13 amino acids. Germline-derived CDR1 and CDR2 are KGHSH and LQKENI. CDR3 sequence: CASSQGAAGELFF. The CDR3 DNA sequence: TGTGCCAGCTCCCAGGGGGCCGCCGGGGAGCTGTTTTTT.